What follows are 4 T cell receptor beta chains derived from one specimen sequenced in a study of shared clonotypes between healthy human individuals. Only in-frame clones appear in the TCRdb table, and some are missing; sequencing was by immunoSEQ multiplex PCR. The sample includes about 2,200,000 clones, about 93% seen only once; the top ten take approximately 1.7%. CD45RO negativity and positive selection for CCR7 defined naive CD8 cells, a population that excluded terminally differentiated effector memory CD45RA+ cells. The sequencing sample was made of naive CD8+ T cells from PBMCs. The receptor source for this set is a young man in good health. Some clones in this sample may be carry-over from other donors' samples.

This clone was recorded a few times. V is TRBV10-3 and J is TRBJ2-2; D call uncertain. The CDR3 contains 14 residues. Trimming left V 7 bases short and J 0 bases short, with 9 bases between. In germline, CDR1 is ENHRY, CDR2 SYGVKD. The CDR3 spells CAIIPDANTGELFF. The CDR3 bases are TGTGCCATCATCCCCGACGCGAACACCGGGGAGCTGTTTTTT.

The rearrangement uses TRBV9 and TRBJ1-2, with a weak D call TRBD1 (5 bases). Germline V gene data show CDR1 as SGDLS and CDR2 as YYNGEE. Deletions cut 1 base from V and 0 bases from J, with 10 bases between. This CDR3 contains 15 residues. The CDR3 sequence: CASSVYRLANYGYTF. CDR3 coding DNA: TGTGCCAGCAGCGTATACAGGTTGGCTAACTATGGCTACACCTTC.

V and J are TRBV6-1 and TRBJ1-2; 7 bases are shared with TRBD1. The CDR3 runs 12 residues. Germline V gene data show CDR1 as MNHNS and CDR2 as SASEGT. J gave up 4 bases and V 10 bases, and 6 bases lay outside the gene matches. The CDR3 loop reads CAMLTGSYGYTF. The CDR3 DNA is TGTGCCATGCTGACAGGGTCCTATGGCTACACCTTC.

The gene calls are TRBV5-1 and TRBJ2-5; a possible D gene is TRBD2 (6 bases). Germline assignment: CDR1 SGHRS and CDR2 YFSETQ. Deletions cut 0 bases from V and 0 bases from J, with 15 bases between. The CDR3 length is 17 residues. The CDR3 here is CASSLGGGSGHQETQYF. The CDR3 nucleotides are TGCGCCAGCAGCTTGGGGGGTGGTAGCGGACACCAAGAGACCCAGTACTTC.